This is a list of T cell receptor beta chains from one sample in a study of T cell responses to AZD1222 COVID-19 vaccine. The method was immunoSEQ multiplex PCR; TCRdb's version includes in-frame clones alone and lacks a portion of them. Of roughly 100,000 clones in the sample, about nine tenths were seen once. The sequencing used peripheral blood, collected on day 0 of AZD1222 vaccination. The source of these receptors is an adult in good health. Both conserved end residues are trimmed from each CDR3. Fields, in order: J gene, V gene, CDR3 protein.

j_call: TRBJ2-5; v_call: TRBV21-1; cdr3_aa: ASSNPPSRTWGETQY
j_call: TRBJ2-1; v_call: TRBV9; cdr3_aa: ASSFSGLRESNEQF
j_call: TRBJ2-7; v_call: TRBV27; cdr3_aa: ASRLRAGQAIRYEQY
j_call: TRBJ2-7; v_call: TRBV11-2; cdr3_aa: ASSETSGYYEQY
j_call: TRBJ2-3; v_call: TRBV19; cdr3_aa: ASGSFADTQY
j_call: TRBJ1-3; v_call: TRBV28; cdr3_aa: ASSFGPRGNTIY
j_call: TRBJ2-7; v_call: TRBV28; cdr3_aa: ASSLPRVTYEQY
j_call: TRBJ2-1; v_call: TRBV19; cdr3_aa: ASSIGGRIRTRGRNEQF
j_call: TRBJ2-3; v_call: TRBV7-9; cdr3_aa: ASSLVVNRDLPDTQY
j_call: TRBJ1-2; v_call: TRBV6-5; cdr3_aa: ASTQTGMDYGYT
j_call: TRBJ1-1; v_call: TRBV7-2; cdr3_aa: ASSFDSPYMNTEAF
j_call: TRBJ1-4; v_call: TRBV2; cdr3_aa: ACGGNLATNEKLF
j_call: TRBJ2-7; v_call: TRBV5-6; cdr3_aa: ASSLVRSSYEQY
j_call: TRBJ1-6; v_call: TRBV15; cdr3_aa: ATSRGGLSDYNSPLH
j_call: TRBJ2-1; v_call: TRBV27; cdr3_aa: ASSWGSYNEQF
j_call: TRBJ1-3; v_call: TRBV24-1; cdr3_aa: ATSDSRQGGNTIY
j_call: TRBJ2-2; v_call: TRBV30; cdr3_aa: AWSVWSQNTGELF
j_call: TRBJ1-5; v_call: TRBV27; cdr3_aa: ASSGYGRNDQPQH
j_call: TRBJ1-2; v_call: TRBV7-3; cdr3_aa: ASSFRAGGDYGYT
j_call: TRBJ2-1; v_call: TRBV18; cdr3_aa: ASSPGPGGYNEQF
j_call: TRBJ2-7; v_call: TRBV18; cdr3_aa: ASSPLRGTGDSYEQY
j_call: TRBJ2-5; v_call: TRBV5-8; cdr3_aa: ASSLVSFETQY
j_call: TRBJ2-2; v_call: TRBV19; cdr3_aa: ASTRQGNTGELF
j_call: TRBJ2-5; v_call: TRBV7-8; cdr3_aa: ASSLEVGQGKETQY
j_call: TRBJ1-2; v_call: TRBV7-9; cdr3_aa: ASSDSPSNYGYT
j_call: TRBJ1-1; v_call: TRBV5-4; cdr3_aa: ASSSEVTMNTEAF
j_call: TRBJ2-2; v_call: TRBV5-5; cdr3_aa: ASSPIILPGELF
j_call: TRBJ2-2; v_call: TRBV28; cdr3_aa: ASSLFRQGGELF
j_call: TRBJ2-7; v_call: TRBV6-5; cdr3_aa: ASKPRAPYEQY
j_call: TRBJ2-1; v_call: TRBV27; cdr3_aa: ASSPLGNEQF
j_call: TRBJ2-7; v_call: TRBV7-2; cdr3_aa: ATGVAGGPGYEQY
j_call: TRBJ1-2; v_call: TRBV28; cdr3_aa: ASRPGGGAQNYGYT
j_call: TRBJ2-1; v_call: TRBV28; cdr3_aa: ASRATGGQF
j_call: TRBJ2-1; v_call: TRBV28; cdr3_aa: ASSPSAMRDLYNEQF
j_call: TRBJ2-1; v_call: TRBV10-1; cdr3_aa: ASSESIWDEQF
j_call: TRBJ2-1; v_call: TRBV7-3; cdr3_aa: ASSNSQGLAQF
j_call: TRBJ1-4; v_call: TRBV30; cdr3_aa: AWRISGREKLF
j_call: TRBJ2-6; v_call: TRBV28; cdr3_aa: ATRGAGANVLT
j_call: TRBJ1-2; v_call: TRBV7-2; cdr3_aa: ASSINQGNYGYT
j_call: TRBJ1-2; v_call: TRBV6-5; cdr3_aa: ASSYATGTDGYT
j_call: TRBJ1-1; v_call: TRBV9; cdr3_aa: ASSPPTGKEAF
j_call: TRBJ2-1; v_call: TRBV29-1; cdr3_aa: SVGRQSDSYNEQF
j_call: TRBJ1-1; v_call: TRBV6-5; cdr3_aa: ASRTTGTNTEAF
j_call: TRBJ1-1; v_call: TRBV18; cdr3_aa: ASSPGPQNTEAF
j_call: TRBJ2-5; v_call: TRBV28; cdr3_aa: ASTPRGGTQY
j_call: TRBJ2-1; v_call: TRBV11-1; cdr3_aa: ASSPGTGRAEQF
j_call: TRBJ2-1; v_call: TRBV12-3/TRBV12-4; cdr3_aa: ASSLSSYNEQF